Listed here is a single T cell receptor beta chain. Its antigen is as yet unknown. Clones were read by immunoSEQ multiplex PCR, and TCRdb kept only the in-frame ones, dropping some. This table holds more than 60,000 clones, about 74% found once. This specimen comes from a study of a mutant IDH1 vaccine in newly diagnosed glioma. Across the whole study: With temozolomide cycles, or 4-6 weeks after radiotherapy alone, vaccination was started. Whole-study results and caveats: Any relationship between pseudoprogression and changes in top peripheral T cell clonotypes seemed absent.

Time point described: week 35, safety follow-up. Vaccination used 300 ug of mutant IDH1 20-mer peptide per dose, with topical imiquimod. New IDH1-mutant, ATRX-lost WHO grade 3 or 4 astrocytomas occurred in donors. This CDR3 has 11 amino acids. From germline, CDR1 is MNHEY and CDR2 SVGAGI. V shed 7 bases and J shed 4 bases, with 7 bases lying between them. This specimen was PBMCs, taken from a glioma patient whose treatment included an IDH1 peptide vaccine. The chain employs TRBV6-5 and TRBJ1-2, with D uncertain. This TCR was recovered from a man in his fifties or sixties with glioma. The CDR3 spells CASTGRYGYTF. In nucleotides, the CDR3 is TGTGCCAGCACCGGTCGCTATGGCTACACCTTC.